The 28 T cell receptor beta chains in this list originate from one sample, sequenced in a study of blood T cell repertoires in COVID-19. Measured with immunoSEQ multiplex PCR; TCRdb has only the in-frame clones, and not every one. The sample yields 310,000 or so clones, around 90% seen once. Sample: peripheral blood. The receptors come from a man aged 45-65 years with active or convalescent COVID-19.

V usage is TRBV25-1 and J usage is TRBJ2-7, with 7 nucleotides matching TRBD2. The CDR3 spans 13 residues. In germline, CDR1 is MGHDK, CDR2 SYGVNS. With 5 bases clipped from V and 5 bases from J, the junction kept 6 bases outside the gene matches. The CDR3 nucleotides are TGTGCCAGCAGTCGGGCGGGGGTGGACGAGCAGTACTTC. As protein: CASSRAGVDEQYF.

The CDR3 reads CASSQAGSGANVLTF. CDR3 DNA sequence: TGTGCCAGCAGCCAAGCCGGGTCTGGGGCCAACGTCCTGACTTTC. The gene calls are TRBV14 and TRBJ2-6; D gene unclear. V was trimmed by 1 base and J by 1 base, leaving 5 bases between them. The germline CDR1 and CDR2 sequences are SGHDN and FVKESK. The length of the CDR3 is 15 residues.

CDR3 DNA sequence: TGTGCCAGCCGGACACGGGGAAGCGGGGAAAAACTGTTTTTT. This encodes CASRTRGSGEKLFF. The V and J genes are TRBV6-5 and TRBJ1-4; D might be TRBD1 (5 bases). V lost 8 bases and J 8 bases, leaving 18 bases between the germline ends. Germline V CDR1 and CDR2: MNHEY, SVGAGI. The CDR3 covers 14 residues.

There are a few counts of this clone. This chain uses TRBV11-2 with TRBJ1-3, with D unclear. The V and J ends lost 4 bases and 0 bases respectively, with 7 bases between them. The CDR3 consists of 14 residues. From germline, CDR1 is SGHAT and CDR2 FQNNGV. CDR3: CASSSRLSGNTIYF. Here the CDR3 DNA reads TGTGCCAGCAGCTCCCGTCTCTCTGGAAACACCATATATTTT.

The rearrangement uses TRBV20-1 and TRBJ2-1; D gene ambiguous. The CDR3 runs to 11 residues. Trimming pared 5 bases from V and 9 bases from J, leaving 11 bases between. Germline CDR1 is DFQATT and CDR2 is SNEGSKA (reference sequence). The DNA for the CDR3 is TGCAGTGCTGATACCAGGCGTGAGCAGTTCTTC. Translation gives CSADTRREQFF.

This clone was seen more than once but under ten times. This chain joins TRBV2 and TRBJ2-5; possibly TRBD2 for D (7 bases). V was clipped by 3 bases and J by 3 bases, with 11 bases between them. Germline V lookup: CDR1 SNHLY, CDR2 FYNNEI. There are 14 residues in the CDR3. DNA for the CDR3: TGTGCCAGCAGTGAGGGAGGGGGAGAAGAGACCCAGTACTTC. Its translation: CASSEGGGEETQYF.

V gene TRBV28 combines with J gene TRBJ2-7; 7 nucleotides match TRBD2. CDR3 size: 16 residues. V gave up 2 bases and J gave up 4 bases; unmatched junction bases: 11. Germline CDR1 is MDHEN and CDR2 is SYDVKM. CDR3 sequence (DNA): TGTGCCAGCAGTTTAGGGGGGGGAGCGGGGATGTACGAGCAGTACTTC. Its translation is CASSLGGGAGMYEQYF.

Written as DNA, the CDR3 is TGTGCCAGCAGCTCCTCGACAGACTATGGCTACACCTTC. Its translation is CASSSSTDYGYTF. The chain carries TRBV5-4 and TRBJ1-2, with D possibly being TRBD1 (5 bases). CDR1 is SGHNT, CDR2 YYREEE, per germline (reference sequence). This CDR3 comprises 13 residues. V lost 3 bases and J 3 bases, leaving 9 bases between the germline ends.

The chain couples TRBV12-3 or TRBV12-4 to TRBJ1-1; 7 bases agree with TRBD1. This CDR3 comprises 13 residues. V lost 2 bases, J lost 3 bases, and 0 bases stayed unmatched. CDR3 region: CASSLTGDTEAFF. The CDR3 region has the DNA TGTGCCAGCAGTTTAACAGGGGACACTGAAGCTTTCTTT.

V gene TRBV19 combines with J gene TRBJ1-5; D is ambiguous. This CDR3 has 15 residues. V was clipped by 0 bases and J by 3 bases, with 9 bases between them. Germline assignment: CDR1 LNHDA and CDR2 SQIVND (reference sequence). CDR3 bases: TGTGCCAGTAGTATAGATAGCGGAATCAATCAGCCCCAGCATTTT. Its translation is CASSIDSGINQPQHF.

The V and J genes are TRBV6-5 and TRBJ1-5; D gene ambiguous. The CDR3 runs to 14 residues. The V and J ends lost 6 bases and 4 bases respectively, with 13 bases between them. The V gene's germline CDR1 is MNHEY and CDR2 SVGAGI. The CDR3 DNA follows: TGTGCCAGCAGCCTCCCCCTATTTAATCAGCCCCAGCATTTT. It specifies CASSLPLFNQPQHF.

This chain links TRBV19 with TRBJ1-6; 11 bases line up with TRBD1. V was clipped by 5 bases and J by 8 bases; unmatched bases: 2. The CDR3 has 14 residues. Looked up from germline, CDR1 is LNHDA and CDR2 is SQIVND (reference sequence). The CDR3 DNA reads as TGTGCCAGTAGTGGGACAGGGGGATATTCACCCCTCCACTTT. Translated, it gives CASSGTGGYSPLHF.

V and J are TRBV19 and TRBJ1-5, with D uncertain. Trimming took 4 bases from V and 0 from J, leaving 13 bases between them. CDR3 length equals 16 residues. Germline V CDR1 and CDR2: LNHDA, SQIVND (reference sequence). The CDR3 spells CASSRSSRISNQPQHF. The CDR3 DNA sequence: TGTGCCAGTAGTAGATCGTCGAGGATTAGCAATCAGCCCCAGCATTTT.

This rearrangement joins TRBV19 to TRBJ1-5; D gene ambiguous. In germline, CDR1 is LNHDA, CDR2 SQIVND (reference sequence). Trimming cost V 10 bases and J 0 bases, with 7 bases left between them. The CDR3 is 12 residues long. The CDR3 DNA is TGTGCCACTGCGTATAGCAATCAGCCCCAGCATTTT. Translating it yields CATAYSNQPQHF. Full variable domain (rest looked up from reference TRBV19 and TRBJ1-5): DGGITQSPKYLFRKEGQNVTLSCEQNLNHDAMYWYRQDPGQGLRLIYYSQIVNDFQKGDIAEGYSVSREKKESFPLTVTSAQKNPTAFYLCATAYSNQPQHFGDGTRLSIL.

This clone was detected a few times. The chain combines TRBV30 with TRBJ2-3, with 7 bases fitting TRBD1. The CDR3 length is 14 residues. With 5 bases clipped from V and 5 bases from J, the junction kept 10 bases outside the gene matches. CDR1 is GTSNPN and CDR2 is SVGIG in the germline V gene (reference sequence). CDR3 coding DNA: TGTGCCTGGGCCGACCCGGGACAGCGAGATACGCAGTATTTT. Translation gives CAWADPGQRDTQYF.

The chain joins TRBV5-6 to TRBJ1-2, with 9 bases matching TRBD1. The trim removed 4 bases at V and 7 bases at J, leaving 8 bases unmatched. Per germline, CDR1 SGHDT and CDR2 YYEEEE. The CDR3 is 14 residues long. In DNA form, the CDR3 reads TGTGCCAGCAGCCGACTACAGGGGGCGGGTGGCTACACCTTC. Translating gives CASSRLQGAGGYTF.

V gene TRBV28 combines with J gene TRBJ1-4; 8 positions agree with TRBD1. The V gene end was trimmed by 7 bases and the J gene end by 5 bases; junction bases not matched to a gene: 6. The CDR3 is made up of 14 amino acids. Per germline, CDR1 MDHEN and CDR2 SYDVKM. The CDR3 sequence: CASTGTGGNEKLFF. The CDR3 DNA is TGTGCCAGCACCGGGACAGGCGGAAATGAAAAACTGTTTTTT.

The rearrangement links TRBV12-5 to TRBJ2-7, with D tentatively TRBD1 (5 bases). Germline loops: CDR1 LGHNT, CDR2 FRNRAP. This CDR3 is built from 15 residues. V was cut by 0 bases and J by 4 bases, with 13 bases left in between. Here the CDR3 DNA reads TGTGCTAGTGGTTTGGTACAGCAGACAGCTTACGAGCAGTACTTC. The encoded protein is CASGLVQQTAYEQYF.

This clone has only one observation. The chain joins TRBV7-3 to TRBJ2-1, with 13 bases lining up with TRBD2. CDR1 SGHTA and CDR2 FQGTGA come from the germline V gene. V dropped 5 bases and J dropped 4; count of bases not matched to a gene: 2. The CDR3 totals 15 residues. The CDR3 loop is CASSGGLAGYNEQFF. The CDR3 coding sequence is TGTGCCAGCAGCGGGGGACTAGCGGGATACAATGAGCAGTTCTTC.

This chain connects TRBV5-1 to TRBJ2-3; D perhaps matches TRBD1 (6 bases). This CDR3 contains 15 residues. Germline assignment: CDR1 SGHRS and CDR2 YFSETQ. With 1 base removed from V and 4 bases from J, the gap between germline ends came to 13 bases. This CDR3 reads CASSLSVQGPDTQYF. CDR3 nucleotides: TGCGCCAGCAGCTTGTCGGTGCAGGGGCCAGATACGCAGTATTTT.

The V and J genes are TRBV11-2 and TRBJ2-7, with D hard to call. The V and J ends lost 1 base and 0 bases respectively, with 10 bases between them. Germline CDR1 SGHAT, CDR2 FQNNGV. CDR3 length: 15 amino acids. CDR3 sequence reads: CASSLVRSYSYEQYF. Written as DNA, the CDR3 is TGTGCCAGCAGCTTAGTCCGGTCGTACTCCTACGAGCAGTACTTC.

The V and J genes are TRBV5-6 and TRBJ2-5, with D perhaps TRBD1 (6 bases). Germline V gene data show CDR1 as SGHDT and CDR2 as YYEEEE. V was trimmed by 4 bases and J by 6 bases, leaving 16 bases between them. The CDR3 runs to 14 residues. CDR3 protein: CASSQQGEEKTQYF. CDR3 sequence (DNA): TGTGCCAGCAGCCAACAGGGAGAGGAAAAGACCCAGTACTTC.

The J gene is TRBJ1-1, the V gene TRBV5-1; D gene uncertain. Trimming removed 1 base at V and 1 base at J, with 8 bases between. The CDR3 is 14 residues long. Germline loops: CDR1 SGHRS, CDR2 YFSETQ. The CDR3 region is CASSLLSQNTEAFF. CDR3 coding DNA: TGCGCCAGCAGCTTGTTGTCCCAGAACACTGAAGCTTTCTTT.

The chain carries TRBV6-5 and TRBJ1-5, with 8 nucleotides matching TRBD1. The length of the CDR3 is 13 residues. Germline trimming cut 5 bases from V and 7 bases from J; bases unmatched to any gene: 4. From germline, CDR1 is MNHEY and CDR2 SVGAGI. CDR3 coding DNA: TGTGCCAGCAGTCCGGGACAGGTCCAGCCCCAGCATTTT. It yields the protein CASSPGQVQPQHF.

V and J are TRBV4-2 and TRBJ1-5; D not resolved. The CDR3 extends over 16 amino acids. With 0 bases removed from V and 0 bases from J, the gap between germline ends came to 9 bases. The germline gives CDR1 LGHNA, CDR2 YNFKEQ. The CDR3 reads CASSQDVRSSNQPQHF. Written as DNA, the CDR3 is TGTGCCAGCAGCCAAGACGTCAGATCTAGCAATCAGCCCCAGCATTTT.

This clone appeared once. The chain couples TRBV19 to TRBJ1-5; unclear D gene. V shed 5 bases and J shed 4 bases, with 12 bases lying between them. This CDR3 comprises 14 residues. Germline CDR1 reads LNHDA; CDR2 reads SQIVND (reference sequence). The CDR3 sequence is CASSAGLFNQPQHF. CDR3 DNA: TGTGCCAGTAGTGCCGGACTTTTTAATCAGCCCCAGCATTTT.

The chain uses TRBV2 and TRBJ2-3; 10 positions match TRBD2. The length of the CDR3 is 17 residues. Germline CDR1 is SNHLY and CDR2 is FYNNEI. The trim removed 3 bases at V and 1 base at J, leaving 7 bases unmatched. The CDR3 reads CASSESGRGRGTDTQYF. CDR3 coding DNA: TGTGCCAGCAGTGAGAGCGGGAGGGGGCGGGGCACAGATACGCAGTATTTT.

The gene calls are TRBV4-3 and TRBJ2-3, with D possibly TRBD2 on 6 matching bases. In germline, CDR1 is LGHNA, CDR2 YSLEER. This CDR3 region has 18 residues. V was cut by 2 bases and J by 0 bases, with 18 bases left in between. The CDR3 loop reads CASSQKPLLRGSTDTQYF. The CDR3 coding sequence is TGCGCCAGCAGCCAAAAACCCCTGTTGCGGGGAAGCACAGATACGCAGTATTTT.